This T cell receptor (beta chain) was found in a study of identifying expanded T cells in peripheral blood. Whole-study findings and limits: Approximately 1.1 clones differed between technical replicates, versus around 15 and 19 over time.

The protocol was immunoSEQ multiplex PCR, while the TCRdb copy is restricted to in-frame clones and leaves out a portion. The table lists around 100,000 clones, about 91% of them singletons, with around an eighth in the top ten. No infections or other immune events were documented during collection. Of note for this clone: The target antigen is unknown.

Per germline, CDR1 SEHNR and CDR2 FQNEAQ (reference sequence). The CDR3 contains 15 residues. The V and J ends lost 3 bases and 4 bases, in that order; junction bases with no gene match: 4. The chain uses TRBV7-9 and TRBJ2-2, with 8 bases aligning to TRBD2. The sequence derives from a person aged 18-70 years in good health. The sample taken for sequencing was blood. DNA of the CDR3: TGTGCCAGCAGCTTTGGACTAGCATCCACCGGGGAGCTGTTTTTT. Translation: CASSFGLASTGELFF.